Detailed here is one TCR beta chain. The antigen is undetermined. PCR amplification relied on 60 Vbeta primers (plus 13 Jbeta primers). The protocol was immunoSEQ multiplex PCR, while the TCRdb copy is restricted to in-frame clones and leaves out a portion. The sample has 110,000 or so clones, almost 85% seen once. This sample was included in a study of cytomegalovirus exposure and HLA in healthy donors. Healthy individuals who donated bone marrow served as the donors. The trim removed 4 bases at V and 5 bases at J, leaving 9 bases unmatched. CDR1 SQVTM and CDR2 ANQGSEA come from the germline V gene. The CDR3 is 14 residues long. General study findings and limits: TCR beta V segments were, for the most part, productive about 87% or about 30% of the time in an earlier analysis. A list of approximately 160 TCR beta chains associated with cytomegalovirus was given. Common viral pathogens seemed to be connected with several of the most significant clusters, according to a later analysis.

The specimen sequenced was PBMCs. This chain links TRBV29-1 with TRBJ2-7; TRBD1 matches at 9 bases. The sequence came from a woman aged 18-29 years in good health and CMV-seronegative. The CDR3 bases are TGCAGCGTTGGCCGGGACAGGGATCTCCACGAGCAGTACTTC. This translates into CSVGRDRDLHEQYF.